The rows below give T cell receptor beta chains drawn from one sample of a study of CD8 T cells in ankylosing spondylitis. TCRdb fed the 5' RACE reads into MiXCR, producing one record per CDR3 protein. Of more than 150,000 distinct CDR3 sequences detected, 10% to 15% appear once; the ten largest clones hold approximately 16%. Sequencing used blood, either unsorted or a sorted T cell fraction (not recorded which). The receptors were gathered from a male donor with ankylosing spondylitis or in good health (not recorded which). The CDR3 runs from the conserved cysteine through the conserved F or W. A D gene is named only where the DNA matches it firmly. Rows give clone size only sometimes, using once, few, many, or a class for an expanded clone.

CDR3 DNA: TGCGCCAGCAGCTTGGCCCCGGCATCCTCTTTC
CDR3 protein: CASSLAPASSF
clone size: many
V gene: TRBV5-1
D gene: -
J gene: TRBJ1-2

CDR3 DNA: TGTGCCAGCAGTTACTCAGGCTGGTCCCCCTTGGGGGACACTGAAGCTTTCTTT
CDR3 protein: CASSYSGWSPLGDTEAFF
clone size: few
V gene: TRBV6-5
D gene: -
J gene: TRBJ1-1

CDR3 DNA: TGTGCCAGCAGCCCCCGGGAGGGACAGGGAAATTCACCCCTCCACTTT
CDR3 protein: CASSPREGQGNSPLHF
clone size: once
V gene: TRBV4-2
D gene: TRBD1
J gene: TRBJ1-6

CDR3 DNA: TGTGCCACCAGTGCGGAGGGCCTAGACCTAGCCAAAAACATTCAGTACTTC
CDR3 protein: CATSAEGLDLAKNIQYF
clone size: few
V gene: TRBV15
D gene: -
J gene: TRBJ2-4

CDR3 DNA: TGCGCCAGCAGCCAGGGGCACGGCACAAGCTACAATGAGCAGTTCTTC
CDR3 protein: CASSQGHGTSYNEQFF
clone size: -
V gene: TRBV4-1
D gene: -
J gene: TRBJ2-1

CDR3 DNA: TGTGCCAGCAGCCCCGTGGTGTTACAAGCGAACACCGGGGAGCTGTTTTTT
CDR3 protein: CASSPVVLQANTGELFF
clone size: few
V gene: TRBV7-6
D gene: -
J gene: TRBJ2-2

CDR3 DNA: TGTGCCTGGAGTGAGGGGAGACGGCTAGGGGCTGAGCAGTTCTTC
CDR3 protein: CAWSEGRRLGAEQFF
clone size: -
V gene: TRBV30
D gene: -
J gene: TRBJ2-1

CDR3 DNA: TGCGCCAGCAGCTTACTGGGGAAGACAGGGGTGAACACTGAAGCTTTCTTT
CDR3 protein: CASSLLGKTGVNTEAFF
clone size: few
V gene: TRBV5-1
D gene: TRBD1
J gene: TRBJ1-1

CDR3 DNA: TGTGCCAGCAGTGATAGGCTCAGACCCTACAATGAGCAGTTCTTC
CDR3 protein: CASSDRLRPYNEQFF
clone size: few
V gene: TRBV6-4
D gene: -
J gene: TRBJ2-1

CDR3 DNA: TGTGCCAGCAGTCCAGGGCGGCTAGCGGGGCAAAATGAGCAGTTCTTC
CDR3 protein: CASSPGRLAGQNEQFF
clone size: many
V gene: TRBV27
D gene: TRBD2
J gene: TRBJ2-1

CDR3 DNA: TGTGCCAGCAGCGACTTTGGTCCTTCCTACGAGCAGTACTTC
CDR3 protein: CASSDFGPSYEQYF
clone size: many
V gene: TRBV27
D gene: -
J gene: TRBJ2-7

CDR3 DNA: TGCGCCAGCAGCGCTCAGGAGGGGGCAATCTACGAGCAGTACTTC
CDR3 protein: CASSAQEGAIYEQYF
clone size: -
V gene: TRBV4-1
D gene: -
J gene: TRBJ2-7

CDR3 DNA: TGTGCCAGCAGGGGCAGGTCAGATGACGCTACGCAGTATTTT
CDR3 protein: CASRGRSDDATQYF
clone size: few
V gene: TRBV7-9
D gene: -
J gene: TRBJ2-3

CDR3 DNA: TGTGCCAGCAGTGTGGACAGGGTTGGGAACACTGAAGCTTTCTTT
CDR3 protein: CASSVDRVGNTEAFF
clone size: -
V gene: TRBV25-1
D gene: TRBD1
J gene: TRBJ1-1

CDR3 DNA: TGTGCCAGCAGCTTATCGCCAGGGGGCACTAGCGGGGTTTCCTACGAGCAGTACTTC
CDR3 protein: CASSLSPGGTSGVSYEQYF
clone size: -
V gene: TRBV7-4
D gene: TRBD2
J gene: TRBJ2-7

CDR3 DNA: TGTGCCAGCAGCCCTGAATTAGCGGGATGGGCCTACGAGCAGTACTTC
CDR3 protein: CASSPELAGWAYEQYF
clone size: -
V gene: TRBV4-2
D gene: TRBD2
J gene: TRBJ2-7

CDR3 DNA: TGTGCCAGCAGCTTCGGGGGGGGAAACATTCAGTACTTC
CDR3 protein: CASSFGGGNIQYF
clone size: few
V gene: TRBV7-9
D gene: TRBD2
J gene: TRBJ2-4

CDR3 DNA: TGCAGCGTGGGGACTAGCGCTTACTCCTACAATGAGCAGTTCTTC
CDR3 protein: CSVGTSAYSYNEQFF
clone size: many
V gene: TRBV29-1
D gene: TRBD2
J gene: TRBJ2-1

CDR3 DNA: TGTGCCAGCAGCTTAGACCACCATGAGCAGTTCTTC
CDR3 protein: CASSLDHHEQFF
clone size: -
V gene: TRBV11-3
D gene: -
J gene: TRBJ2-1

CDR3 DNA: TGTGCCAGCAGTTTGAATTCCATGCTGACTGAAGCTTTCTTT
CDR3 protein: CASSLNSMLTEAFF
clone size: many
V gene: TRBV12-3/TRBV12-4
D gene: -
J gene: TRBJ1-1

CDR3 DNA: TGCGCCAGCAGCTTGGAGGACAAAAGCTCCTACAATGAGCAGTTCTTC
CDR3 protein: CASSLEDKSSYNEQFF
clone size: few
V gene: TRBV5-1
D gene: -
J gene: TRBJ2-1

CDR3 DNA: TGTGCCAGCAGTTTGCTCGCGGGGCGAGCCTACGAGCAGTACTTC
CDR3 protein: CASSLLAGRAYEQYF
clone size: -
V gene: TRBV27
D gene: -
J gene: TRBJ2-7

CDR3 DNA: TGCGCCAGCAGCGAGAGCGGGAGTTCCTACAATGAGCAGTTCTTC
CDR3 protein: CASSESGSSYNEQFF
clone size: few
V gene: TRBV10-2
D gene: TRBD2
J gene: TRBJ2-1

CDR3 DNA: TGCAGTGCTACCGACAGGGCAACTAATGAAAAACTGTTTTTT
CDR3 protein: CSATDRATNEKLFF
clone size: few
V gene: TRBV20-1
D gene: TRBD1
J gene: TRBJ1-4

CDR3 DNA: TGCAGCGTTGCCCCCAGGGACTATTACGAGCAGTACTTC
CDR3 protein: CSVAPRDYYEQYF
clone size: few
V gene: TRBV29-1
D gene: TRBD2
J gene: TRBJ2-7

CDR3 DNA: TGTGCCAGTCGCATCCTATTGACGAACACTGAAGCTTTCTTT
CDR3 protein: CASRILLTNTEAFF
clone size: -
V gene: TRBV2
D gene: -
J gene: TRBJ1-1

CDR3 DNA: TGTGCTAGTGGTTTGGCGCCGGGACAGAGCTACGAGCAGTACTTC
CDR3 protein: CASGLAPGQSYEQYF
clone size: few
V gene: TRBV12-5
D gene: TRBD1
J gene: TRBJ2-7

CDR3 DNA: TGTGCCAGCAGTCCCCTAGGGGTATCCTACGAGCAGTACTTC
CDR3 protein: CASSPLGVSYEQYF
clone size: -
V gene: TRBV27
D gene: -
J gene: TRBJ2-7

CDR3 DNA: TGTGCCAGCAGTTACCTCAAGGGCTCCTACAATGAGCAGTTCTTC
CDR3 protein: CASSYLKGSYNEQFF
clone size: few
V gene: TRBV6-5
D gene: -
J gene: TRBJ2-1

CDR3 DNA: TGCGCCAGCAGCTTGGCCGAGGGGCGGGAGGAACAAAATGAGCAGTTCTTC
CDR3 protein: CASSLAEGREEQNEQFF
clone size: few
V gene: TRBV5-1
D gene: TRBD2
J gene: TRBJ2-1

CDR3 DNA: TGTGCCAGCAGTCCCCGACAGGGGGTCTACAATGAGCAGTTCTTC
CDR3 protein: CASSPRQGVYNEQFF
clone size: few
V gene: TRBV27
D gene: TRBD1
J gene: TRBJ2-1

CDR3 DNA: TGTGCCAGCAGCCCGGATCTACTCGAGCAGTACTTC
CDR3 protein: CASSPDLLEQYF
clone size: -
V gene: TRBV6-6
D gene: -
J gene: TRBJ2-7

CDR3 DNA: TGTGCCAGCAGTTCGGCGGGCTACGAGCAGTACTTC
CDR3 protein: CASSSAGYEQYF
clone size: -
V gene: TRBV27
D gene: -
J gene: TRBJ2-7

CDR3 DNA: TGTGCCAGCACCACGGAACAGTATAATGAAAAACTGTTTTTT
CDR3 protein: CASTTEQYNEKLFF
clone size: many
V gene: TRBV2
D gene: -
J gene: TRBJ1-4

CDR3 DNA: TGTGCCAGCAGTCCCCCCGCGGGAGGCCCCGGAGATACGCAGTATTTT
CDR3 protein: CASSPPAGGPGDTQYF
clone size: few
V gene: TRBV6-2/TRBV6-3
D gene: TRBD2
J gene: TRBJ2-3

CDR3 DNA: TGTGCCATCAGTGAGTACCAAGCGGGGAACACCGGGGAGCTGTTTTTT
CDR3 protein: CAISEYQAGNTGELFF
clone size: -
V gene: TRBV10-3
D gene: -
J gene: TRBJ2-2

CDR3 DNA: TGCAGTGCTAGAGACGGCTTCTATAGCAATCAGCCCCAGCATTTT
CDR3 protein: CSARDGFYSNQPQHF
clone size: few
V gene: TRBV20-1
D gene: -
J gene: TRBJ1-5

CDR3 DNA: TGCGCCAGCAGCTTGGTGGTCACGCTCTCTGGGGCCAACGTCCTGACTTTC
CDR3 protein: CASSLVVTLSGANVLTF
clone size: -
V gene: TRBV5-1
D gene: -
J gene: TRBJ2-6

CDR3 DNA: TGCGCCAGCAGCCCCCCGGGTGGACCCGCGAACACCGGGGAGCTGTTTTTT
CDR3 protein: CASSPPGGPANTGELFF
clone size: -
V gene: TRBV4-1
D gene: -
J gene: TRBJ2-2

CDR3 DNA: TGTGCCAGCAGTTCTCAGGACAGGGTCCGGATCTCCTACAATGAGCAGTTCTTC
CDR3 protein: CASSSQDRVRISYNEQFF
clone size: -
V gene: TRBV6-5
D gene: TRBD1
J gene: TRBJ2-1

CDR3 DNA: TGCAGCGCTCCTGACCTTGGCACTGAAGCTTTCTTT
CDR3 protein: CSAPDLGTEAFF
clone size: few
V gene: TRBV29-1
D gene: -
J gene: TRBJ1-1

CDR3 DNA: TGCGCCAGCACCCTGGGGGACTATTACGAGCAGTACTTC
CDR3 protein: CASTLGDYYEQYF
clone size: -
V gene: TRBV5-1
D gene: TRBD2
J gene: TRBJ2-7

CDR3 DNA: TGTGCCAGCAGCTTAGGTCGTTCCCTCCAAGAGACCCAGTACTTC
CDR3 protein: CASSLGRSLQETQYF
clone size: -
V gene: TRBV7-2
D gene: -
J gene: TRBJ2-5

CDR3 DNA: TGTGCCAGCATGGTCGGGACAGGGGGTGCTAATGAAAAACTGTTTTTT
CDR3 protein: CASMVGTGGANEKLFF
clone size: few
V gene: TRBV6-1
D gene: TRBD1
J gene: TRBJ1-4

CDR3 DNA: TGCAGTGCTAGAGATACGAGGGGACTTTTCTCATACGAGCAGTACTTC
CDR3 protein: CSARDTRGLFSYEQYF
clone size: few
V gene: TRBV20-1
D gene: -
J gene: TRBJ2-7

CDR3 DNA: TGCGCCAGCAGCCCAGCAGGGGGGCTTTACGAGCAGTACTTC
CDR3 protein: CASSPAGGLYEQYF
clone size: many
V gene: TRBV4-1
D gene: -
J gene: TRBJ2-7

CDR3 DNA: TGTGCCAGCAGTGTGAGGGAGGGGACCTACGAGCAGTACTTC
CDR3 protein: CASSVREGTYEQYF
clone size: few
V gene: TRBV6-1
D gene: TRBD2
J gene: TRBJ2-7

CDR3 DNA: TGTGCCAGCAGTTATGGTGCAGGGGGCGCGGGGCAGTACTTC
CDR3 protein: CASSYGAGGAGQYF
clone size: -
V gene: TRBV6-5
D gene: TRBD1
J gene: TRBJ2-7

CDR3 DNA: TGTGCCAGCAGTTTATACAGCACGAGCTCCTACGAGCAGTACTTC
CDR3 protein: CASSLYSTSSYEQYF
clone size: -
V gene: TRBV27
D gene: -
J gene: TRBJ2-7

CDR3 DNA: TGTGCCAGCAGTTCAGGCCCGGGCCGACCAGGGGAGGGCTACACCTTC
CDR3 protein: CASSSGPGRPGEGYTF
clone size: many
V gene: TRBV12-3/TRBV12-4
D gene: -
J gene: TRBJ1-2

CDR3 DNA: TGTGCCAGCAGCCCACTTCTGGGGGTGAACACTGAAGCTTTCTTT
CDR3 protein: CASSPLLGVNTEAFF
clone size: few
V gene: TRBV5-5
D gene: -
J gene: TRBJ1-1

CDR3 DNA: TGTGCCAGCAGCTTAAACCAGGGAACTAGCACAGATACGCAGTATTTT
CDR3 protein: CASSLNQGTSTDTQYF
clone size: few
V gene: TRBV7-9
D gene: -
J gene: TRBJ2-3

CDR3 DNA: TGCAGTGCCAACTCATGGACTAGCGGGAGTAGGTCCTACAATGAGCAGTTCTTC
CDR3 protein: CSANSWTSGSRSYNEQFF
clone size: -
V gene: TRBV20-1
D gene: TRBD2
J gene: TRBJ2-1

CDR3 DNA: TGTGCCAGCAGTTCCGGACTAGCGGGAGATCGGCAGACCCAGTACTTC
CDR3 protein: CASSSGLAGDRQTQYF
clone size: -
V gene: TRBV28
D gene: TRBD2
J gene: TRBJ2-5

CDR3 DNA: TGCGCCAGCAGCCAAGGCCTGGACAGGGGAGGCCAAGCTTTCTTT
CDR3 protein: CASSQGLDRGGQAFF
clone size: many
V gene: TRBV4-1
D gene: TRBD1
J gene: TRBJ1-1